This T cell receptor beta chain was recorded in a study of T cell responses to AZD1222 COVID-19 vaccine. Using immunoSEQ multiplex PCR, the repertoire was profiled, and TCRdb retains in-frame clones only, with some absent. Of about 120,000 clones detected, about 85% appear once; the ten largest clones hold roughly 2.7%. The length of the CDR3 is 14 residues. V shed 1 base and J shed 7 bases, with 11 bases lying between them. From germline, CDR1 is LGHDT and CDR2 YNNKEL (reference sequence). This sequence joins TRBV3-1 (or the pseudogene TRBV3-2) and TRBJ1-5; no clear D gene. The sequence was obtained from an adult who received the AZD1222 COVID-19 vaccine. The specimen was peripheral blood, collected 28 days after the second AZD1222 dose. The CDR3 protein is CASSQGVLGQPQHF. CDR3 bases: TGTGCCAGCAGCCAAGGGGTTCTCGGGCAGCCCCAGCATTTT.